A selection of T cell receptor beta chains follows, all from one sample in a study of blood T cell repertoires in COVID-19. Produced via immunoSEQ multiplex PCR; TCRdb's table is partial and in-frame only. Of roughly 67,000 clones in the sample, roughly 90% are singletons; the top ten hold 0.95% to 1.5%. Source material: peripheral blood. The receptors shown here come from a woman aged 55-70 years with acute or convalescent COVID-19. CDR3s include the opening cysteine and the closing phenylalanine or tryptophan.

CDR3: CASSLNNGELFF
length: 12
J: TRBJ2-2
V: TRBV7-7

CDR3: CATTGGETEAFF
length: 12
J: TRBJ1-1
V: TRBV12-3/TRBV12-4

CDR3: CASSQAGRYNEQFF
length: 14
J: TRBJ2-1
V: TRBV14

CDR3: CASSVAPKQGDQPQHF
length: 16
J: TRBJ1-5
V: TRBV9

CDR3: CASTASSGQLQGQFF
length: 15
J: TRBJ2-1
V: TRBV6-5

CDR3: CASGLSGSTDTQYF
length: 14
J: TRBJ2-3
V: TRBV12-5

CDR3: CASSLVGGTNYGYTF
length: 15
J: TRBJ1-2
V: TRBV7-9

CDR3: CASSPAGLSQETQYF
length: 15
J: TRBJ2-5
V: TRBV18

CDR3: CASGLGTGFLGEQFF
length: 15
J: TRBJ2-1
V: TRBV12-5

CDR3: CASSYSMSGLNGYTF
length: 15
J: TRBJ1-2
V: TRBV6-2/TRBV6-3

CDR3: CASGHGTDTQYF
length: 12
J: TRBJ2-3
V: TRBV10-1

CDR3: CASSAGGSNEKLFF
length: 14
J: TRBJ1-4
V: TRBV5-1

CDR3: CASSVGGKDQPQHF
length: 14
J: TRBJ1-5
V: TRBV7-9

CDR3: CASKRSDGETQYF
length: 13
J: TRBJ2-5
V: TRBV5-1

CDR3: CASSLAVPTGGYGYTF
length: 16
J: TRBJ1-2
V: TRBV5-1

CDR3: CASSSITADNEQFF
length: 14
J: TRBJ2-1
V: TRBV27

CDR3: CASSPTGDNTEAFF
length: 14
J: TRBJ1-1
V: TRBV19

CDR3: CASSQEVREKLFF
length: 13
J: TRBJ1-4
V: TRBV3-1/TRBV3-2

CDR3: CASSLSSVGRVVVNSPLHF
length: 19
J: TRBJ1-6
V: TRBV27

CDR3: CASGGGRAYNEQFF
length: 14
J: TRBJ2-1
V: TRBV19

CDR3: CASSQGGGISNQPQHF
length: 16
J: TRBJ1-5
V: TRBV4-2

CDR3: CAWSPTGGRTEAFF
length: 14
J: TRBJ1-1
V: TRBV30

CDR3: CASSKIQVNYMNTEAFF
length: 17
J: TRBJ1-1
V: TRBV21-1

CDR3: CAISGPPQGFNYGYTF
length: 16
J: TRBJ1-2
V: TRBV10-3

CDR3: CASSQDSQLAASTDTQYF
length: 18
J: TRBJ2-3
V: TRBV4-2

CDR3: CASSIAVETFQYF
length: 13
J: TRBJ2-3
V: TRBV19

CDR3: CAISPLAGISTNEQFF
length: 16
J: TRBJ2-1
V: TRBV10-3

CDR3: CASSVTGVGTEAFF
length: 14
J: TRBJ1-1
V: TRBV18

CDR3: CASSRAGVPLETQYF
length: 15
J: TRBJ2-5
V: TRBV6-6

CDR3: CASSARVTGELFF
length: 13
J: TRBJ2-2
V: TRBV9

CDR3: CASSRTDYNEQFF
length: 13
J: TRBJ2-1
V: TRBV11-2

CDR3: CASSLPGQGNYGYTF
length: 15
J: TRBJ1-2
V: TRBV28

CDR3: CASSYGGGKQPQHF
length: 14
J: TRBJ1-5
V: TRBV6-5